The 32 T cell receptor beta chains presented below share a single source sample, sequenced in a study of CD8 T cells in ankylosing spondylitis. Via MiXCR, TCRdb re-called the 5' RACE reads, giving one row per CDR3 protein. The sample has around 230,000 distinct CDR3 sequences; 7.5% to 9% are singletons. Material: blood, either unsorted or a sorted T cell fraction (not recorded which). Every receptor here comes from a male donor with ankylosing spondylitis or in good health (not recorded which).

This clonotype appeared a few times. This chain links TRBV6-2 or TRBV6-3 with TRBJ1-1; 10 nucleotides align to TRBD1. With 7 bases clipped from V and 10 bases from J, the junction kept 18 bases outside the gene matches. The V gene's germline CDR1 is MNHEY and CDR2 SVGEGT. The CDR3 covers 16 residues. This CDR3 is CASTLNSPGQGLRAFF. CDR3 sequence (DNA): TGTGCCAGCACCCTGAATTCCCCGGGACAGGGGTTAAGAGCTTTCTTT.

This clonotype was detected ten times or more. The rearrangement links TRBV5-6 to TRBJ1-2; TRBD1 is a possible D gene (6 bases). Germline values: CDR1 SGHDT, CDR2 YYEEEE. Trimming shortened V by 4 bases and J by 4 bases, and 17 bases separated the two germline ends. The CDR3 runs to 15 residues. This CDR3 is CASSADSWSGYGYTF. As DNA, the CDR3 is TGTGCCAGCAGCGCGGACAGCTGGAGTGGCTATGGCTACACCTTC.

This clonotype was picked up many times. The chain has TRBV24-1 and TRBJ2-3; D is perhaps TRBD1 or TRBD2 (6 bases each). Germline V gene sequence: CDR1 KGHDR, CDR2 SFDVKD. V was trimmed by 4 bases and J by 3 bases, leaving 10 bases between them. CDR3 length equals 14 residues. The CDR3 spells CATSEGGTTDTQYF. In DNA, the CDR3 is TGTGCCACCAGTGAGGGGGGCACTACAGATACGCAGTATTTT.

This clonotype was recorded at least ten times. V gene TRBV7-2 combines with J gene TRBJ2-1; a possible D gene is TRBD2 (5 bases). From germline, CDR1 is SGHTA and CDR2 FQGNSA. This CDR3 spans 15 amino acids. The ends were cut back, 0 bases at V and 7 bases at J, with 13 bases in the middle. The CDR3 loop is CASSLASAERNEQFF. CDR3 DNA sequence: TGTGCCAGCAGCTTAGCTAGCGCTGAAAGGAATGAGCAGTTCTTC.

This clonotype was recorded a few times. The V and J genes are TRBV27 and TRBJ1-6, with D possibly matching TRBD1 (5 bases). Germline assignment: CDR1 MNHEY and CDR2 SMNVEV (reference sequence). CDR3 length: 17 residues. V lost 10 bases, J lost 6 bases, and 25 bases lay in between. CDR3 bases: TGTGCCAACCCTAGGGAGGACTGGCGGGGGAGTAATTCACCCCTCCACTTT. Protein product: CANPREDWRGSNSPLHF.

This clonotype has at least ten counts. The V call is TRBV12-3 or TRBV12-4, the J call TRBJ2-3; TRBD2 matches 7 bases. This CDR3 has 15 amino acids. The trim removed 2 bases at V and 2 bases at J, leaving 4 bases unmatched. CDR3 sequence: CASSLLGGYTDTQYF. The CDR3 region has the DNA TGTGCCAGCAGTTTACTCGGGGGGTACACAGATACGCAGTATTTT.

There are many counts of this clonotype. The rearrangement links TRBV20-1 to TRBJ1-5; TRBD1 matches at 8 bases. The V gene's germline CDR1 is DFQATT and CDR2 SNEGSKA (reference sequence). The CDR3 has 14 residues. J gave up 4 bases and V 6 bases, and 8 bases lay outside the gene matches. CDR3 DNA sequence: TGCAGTGCCCGACAGGGGAATGGGAATCAGCCCCAGCATTTT. This sequence encodes CSARQGNGNQPQHF.

The sample holds many counts of this clonotype. CDR3 DNA sequence: TGCAGTGCTAGAGATTCCGAGGGACTAGCGGGAGGCTCCTACAATGAGCAGTTCTTC. It yields the protein CSARDSEGLAGGSYNEQFF. The chain links TRBV20-1 to TRBJ2-1; 15 bases are a match to TRBD2. J lost 0 bases, V lost 0 bases, and 6 bases had no gene match. The CDR3 consists of 19 residues. Germline CDR1 and CDR2: DFQATT and SNEGSKA (reference sequence).

This clonotype was seen repeatedly, ten times or more. The chain has TRBV14 and TRBJ1-1; D uncertain. Germline V gene data show CDR1 as SGHDN and CDR2 as FVKESK. The CDR3 extends over 14 amino acids. The V end was cut by 0 bases, the J end by 0 bases, with 5 bases between. CDR3 in DNA: TGTGCCAGCAGCCAAGATCGCATGAACACTGAAGCTTTCTTT. Translation gives CASSQDRMNTEAFF.

In its sample, this clonotype was seen many times. The chain joins TRBV11-2 to TRBJ2-5; D unclear. The CDR3 extends over 14 amino acids. CDR1 is SGHAT and CDR2 is FQNNGV in the germline V gene. With 2 bases removed from V and 4 bases from J, the gap between germline ends came to 11 bases. CDR3 bases: TGTGCCAGCAGCTTAAGTTCGGGCCCAGAGACCCAGTACTTC. Amino acid sequence: CASSLSSGPETQYF.

Many counts were recorded for this clonotype. J is TRBJ2-7 and V is TRBV4-1; D remains ambiguous. V was shortened by 0 bases and J by 6 bases, with 9 bases between the two germline ends. The germline V gene has CDR1 MGHRA and CDR2 YSYEKL. The CDR3 runs to 13 residues. The CDR3 protein is CASSQDNGGEQYF. CDR3 coding DNA: TGCGCCAGCAGCCAAGATAACGGTGGCGAGCAGTACTTC.

This clonotype was observed at least ten times. The V call is TRBV7-9, the J call TRBJ1-3; the match to TRBD1 covers 8 bases. CDR3 length: 15 residues. The ends lost 2 bases at V and 4 bases at J; junction bases unmatched: 4. Germline CDR1 reads SEHNR; CDR2 reads FQNEAQ (reference sequence). CDR3: CASSLSGGSGNTIYF. The CDR3 DNA sequence: TGTGCCAGCAGCTTATCAGGGGGCTCAGGAAACACCATATATTTT.

V usage is TRBV20-1 and J usage is TRBJ1-4; 8 bases match TRBD1. CDR1 is DFQATT, CDR2 SNEGSKA, per germline (reference sequence). CDR3 length: 13 residues. J was trimmed by 3 bases and V by 5 bases; bases with no gene match: 2. The CDR3 DNA reads TGCAGTGCTGGACAGGGTTCTAATGAAAAACTGTTTTTT. Protein: CSAGQGSNEKLFF.

There are many counts of this clonotype. This chain connects TRBV7-9 to TRBJ2-1; D unresolved. Germline V gene sequence: CDR1 SEHNR, CDR2 FQNEAQ (reference sequence). The CDR3 totals 12 residues. The V and J ends lost 5 bases and 8 bases respectively, with 10 bases between them. This CDR3 is CASSPFRDEQFF. The CDR3 DNA sequence: TGTGCCAGCAGCCCCTTTCGGGATGAGCAGTTCTTC.

The table lists this clonotype with many counts. This chain joins TRBV9 and TRBJ2-1; TRBD2 aligns across 11 bases. After removal of 4 bases from V and 5 bases from J, the junction contained 5 bases not matched to a gene. This CDR3 has 15 residues. Germline CDR1 and CDR2: SGDLS and YYNGEE. The CDR3 here is CASSNSGGAHNEQFF. CDR3 nucleotide sequence: TGTGCCAGCAGCAATAGCGGGGGGGCCCACAATGAGCAGTTCTTC.

The chain recombines TRBV19 with TRBJ2-2; TRBD1 matches 7 bases. V shed 8 bases and J 1 base; nucleotides not matched to a gene: 10. CDR3 length: 16 amino acids. Per germline, CDR1 LNHDA and CDR2 SQIVND (reference sequence). CDR3 protein: CASRTPGTENTGELFF. The CDR3 bases are TGTGCCAGTCGGACTCCGGGGACAGAGAACACCGGGGAGCTGTTTTTT.

The CDR3 region is CASSLAVTYEQYF. Written as DNA, the CDR3 is TGTGCCAGCAGCTTAGCGGTTACCTACGAGCAGTACTTC. The V and J genes are TRBV7-2 and TRBJ2-7; D remains unclear. This CDR3 has 13 residues. Germline V lookup: CDR1 SGHTA, CDR2 FQGNSA. Trimming cost V 0 bases and J 2 bases, with 5 bases left between them.

This clonotype was observed at least ten times. V and J are TRBV12-3 or TRBV12-4 and TRBJ1-2; D may be TRBD1 (5 bases). The CDR3 covers 13 residues. Trimming left V 3 bases short and J 3 bases short, with 8 bases between. Written as DNA, the CDR3 is TGTGCCAGCAGTTTTGGCAGGGACTATGGCTACACCTTC. This sequence encodes CASSFGRDYGYTF.

In this sample, this clonotype turned up a few times. V and J are TRBV12-3 or TRBV12-4 and TRBJ2-6; 11 bases line up with TRBD2. V dropped 3 bases and J dropped 4; count of bases not matched to a gene: 5. This CDR3 is 17 amino acids long. In nucleotides, the CDR3 is TGTGCCAGCAGTTTGCAGACTAGCGGGACCGGGGCCAACGTCCTGACTTTC. This sequence encodes CASSLQTSGTGANVLTF.

This clonotype was recorded many times. This rearrangement joins TRBV27 to TRBJ1-5; a possible D gene is TRBD1 (6 bases). Trimming took 5 bases from V and 6 from J, leaving 11 bases between them. The CDR3 is 13 residues long. Germline CDR1 and CDR2: MNHEY and SMNVEV (reference sequence). The chain's CDR3 is CASSMGGGQPQHF. As DNA, the CDR3 is TGTGCCAGCAGTATGGGGGGCGGTCAGCCCCAGCATTTT.

This clonotype was detected only a few times. The chain employs TRBV15 and TRBJ2-1; tentative D call: TRBD2 (6 bases). V shed 7 bases and J shed 8 bases, with 21 bases lying between them. CDR1 is LNHNV, CDR2 YYDKDF, per germline (reference sequence). The CDR3 has 15 amino acids. The CDR3 coding sequence is TGTGCCACCACCGCGGGACGGTCTACTTTTGATGAGCAGTTCTTC. It translates to CATTAGRSTFDEQFF.

This clonotype appeared many times. The rearrangement links TRBV5-1 to TRBJ1-3; weak D call: TRBD1 (5 bases). CDR1 and CDR2 from the germline V gene are SGHRS and YFSETQ. The CDR3 has 14 amino acids. The V and J ends lost 3 bases and 4 bases respectively, with 11 bases between them. The CDR3: CASSSGGPGNTIYF. The CDR3 DNA reads as TGCGCCAGCAGCTCGGGGGGACCCGGAAACACCATATATTTT.

This clonotype was counted many times. The chain employs TRBV11-1 and TRBJ1-3; a possible D gene is TRBD1 (6 bases). V lost 5 bases and J lost 0, with 14 bases in between. The CDR3 is 16 amino acids. CDR1 and CDR2 (germline): SGHAT, FQDESV (reference sequence). The CDR3 DNA reads as TGTGCCAGCAGCATCGGGACACCTGACTCTGGAAACACCATATATTTT. Translation: CASSIGTPDSGNTIYF.

As for this clonotype: This may arise from a read error, as a much more abundant clone is one base away. V and J are TRBV20-1 and TRBJ2-1; TRBD2 matches at 12 bases. This CDR3 has 15 residues. Germline trimming cut 3 bases from V and 8 bases from J; bases unmatched to any gene: 8. CDR1 DFQATT and CDR2 SNEGSKA come from the germline V gene (reference sequence). CDR3 sequence (DNA): TGCAGTGCTAGCCCCCTTTCTAGCGGGAGGGATGAGCAGTTCTTC. As protein: CSASPLSSGRDEQFF.

There are many counts of this clonotype. The chain uses TRBV7-2 and TRBJ2-1; D perhaps matches TRBD1 (6 bases). The CDR3 covers 14 residues. Germline V gives CDR1 SGHTA, CDR2 FQGNSA. The ends were cut back, 3 bases at V and 7 bases at J, with 13 bases in the middle. The CDR3 region has the DNA TGTGCCAGCAGCTTCCGGGGTGACAGGAATGAGCAGTTCTTC. It yields the protein CASSFRGDRNEQFF.

This clonotype was seen many times. The rearrangement uses TRBV19 and TRBJ1-1; D is possibly TRBD1 (6 bases). CDR3 length: 16 amino acids. The germline V and J ends were trimmed by 5 bases and 2 bases, with 18 bases remaining between them. From germline, CDR1 is LNHDA and CDR2 SQIVND (reference sequence). The CDR3 is CASSPRGVGGNTEAFF. CDR3 in DNA: TGTGCCAGTAGTCCCAGGGGAGTCGGTGGAAACACTGAAGCTTTCTTT.

The table lists this clonotype with many counts. The chain uses TRBV30 and TRBJ2-5, with D tentatively TRBD1 (5 bases). Germline CDR1 reads GTSNPN; CDR2 reads SVGIG (reference sequence). CDR3 length: 11 residues. V was pared by 1 base and J by 5 bases, with 5 bases between. In DNA, the CDR3 is TGTGCCTGGAGTGAGGGGGAGACCCAGTACTTC. Translation: CAWSEGETQYF.

In its sample, this clonotype was seen many times. The chain has TRBV6-2 or TRBV6-3 and TRBJ2-7; 7 bases line up with TRBD1. This CDR3 comprises 14 residues. Germline V gives CDR1 MNHEY, CDR2 SVGEGT. V lost 6 bases to trimming and J lost 0 bases; unmatched junction nucleotides: 5. The CDR3 spells CASSPWTGSYEQYF. The CDR3 nucleotides are TGTGCCAGCAGCCCTTGGACAGGCTCCTACGAGCAGTACTTC.

This clonotype appeared many times. V is TRBV20-1 and J is TRBJ2-3, with TRBD2 matching 7 bases. This CDR3 comprises 16 residues. The germline gives CDR1 DFQATT, CDR2 SNEGSKA (reference sequence). Losses at the gene ends were 2 bases for V and 0 bases for J; bases not matched to a gene: 8. CDR3 residues: CSARRRASGSTDTQYF. CDR3 DNA: TGCAGTGCTAGACGCCGGGCTAGCGGTAGCACAGATACGCAGTATTTT.

This clonotype was recorded many times. The chain uses TRBV30 and TRBJ2-7, with 9 positions matching TRBD1. V was clipped by 2 bases and J by 4 bases; unmatched bases: 6. Germline CDR1 GTSNPN, CDR2 SVGIG (reference sequence). The length of the CDR3 is 14 residues. The CDR3 reads CAWSTGTGNYEQYF. CDR3 nucleotides: TGTGCCTGGAGTACCGGGACAGGGAATTACGAGCAGTACTTC.

This clonotype was seen a few times. This sequence joins TRBV5-6 and TRBJ1-5, with a possible D match to TRBD1 (6 bases). From germline, CDR1 is SGHDT and CDR2 YYEEEE. V was trimmed by 0 bases and J by 5 bases, leaving 12 bases between them. CDR3 length: 15 residues. CDR3 loop: CASSLAGGPDQPQHF. CDR3 bases: TGTGCCAGCAGCTTGGCTGGGGGGCCCGATCAGCCCCAGCATTTT.

J is TRBJ1-2 and V is TRBV19; weak D call: TRBD1 (6 bases). The CDR3 is made up of 14 amino acids. Per the germline V gene, CDR1 is LNHDA and CDR2 is SQIVND (reference sequence). V lost 6 bases, J lost 5 bases, and 16 bases lay in between. The CDR3 region is CASSPLGGPYGYTF. The DNA of the CDR3 is TGTGCCAGTAGCCCCCTAGGGGGGCCTTATGGCTACACCTTC. The complete variable domain, with remaining parts taken from reference TRBV19 and TRBJ1-2, reads DGGITQSPKYLFRKEGQNVTLSCEQNLNHDAMYWYRQDPGQGLRLIYYSQIVNDFQKGDIAEGYSVSREKKESFPLTVTSAQKNPTAFYLCASSPLGGPYGYTFGSGTRLTVV.